This T cell receptor (beta chain) was identified in a study of shared clonotypes between healthy human individuals. Study outcomes and limitations: Few donors restricted represented genetic and exposure-history diversity.

The sequencing of unsorted PBMC DNA took place on ten immunoSEQ deep assay plates. Some clones are missing from TCRdb's copy, which holds only in-frame ones; the method was immunoSEQ multiplex PCR. In the table there are around 530,000 clones, roughly 72% of which are singletons. With regard to this clone: Its antigen is not identified.

This TCR was recovered from a woman between 40 and 55 years old in good health. Some clones in this sample may be carry-over from other donors' samples. The sample was PBMCs.

The CDR3 bases are TGTGCCAGCAGCTTAGATAGGACTAGCGGGAGCTACGAGCAGTACTTC. Amino acid sequence: CASSLDRTSGSYEQYF. The V gene is TRBV7-3, the J gene TRBJ2-7; TRBD2 matches at 13 bases. The CDR3 has 16 amino acids. With V trimmed by 2 bases and J by 3 bases, 4 bases remained unmatched. CDR1 is SGHTA and CDR2 is FQGTGA in the germline V gene.